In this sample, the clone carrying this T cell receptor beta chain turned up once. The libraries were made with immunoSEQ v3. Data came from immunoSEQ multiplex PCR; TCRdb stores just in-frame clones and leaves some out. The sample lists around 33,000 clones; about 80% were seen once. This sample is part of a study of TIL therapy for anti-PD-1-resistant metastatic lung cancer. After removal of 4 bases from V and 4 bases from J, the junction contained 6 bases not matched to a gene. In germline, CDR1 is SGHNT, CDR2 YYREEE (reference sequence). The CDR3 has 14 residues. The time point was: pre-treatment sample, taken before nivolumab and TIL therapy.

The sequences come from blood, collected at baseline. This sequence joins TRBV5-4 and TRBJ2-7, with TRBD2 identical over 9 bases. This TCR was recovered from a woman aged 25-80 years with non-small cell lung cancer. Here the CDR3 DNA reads TGTGCCAGCAGCCCTAGCGGGATCGGGTACGAGCAGTACTTC. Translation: CASSPSGIGYEQYF. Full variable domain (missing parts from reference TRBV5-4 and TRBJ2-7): ETGVTQSPTHLIKTRGQQVTLRCSSQSGHNTVSWYQQALGQGPQFIFQYYREEENGRGNFPPRFSGLQFPNYSSELNVNALELDDSALYLCASSPSGIGYEQYFGPGTRLTVT.